This T cell receptor (beta chain) was recorded in a study of T cells in Graves' hyperthyroidism and ophthalmopathy. This CDR3 spans 11 amino acids. Looked up from germline, CDR1 is MNHNS and CDR2 is SASEGT. The V end lost 8 bases, the J end lost 6 bases, and 10 bases lay between the germline ends. A patient was excluded if there was uncontrolled infection, other autoimmune disease, pregnancy or lactation. Diagnoses used clinical symptoms, serum thyroxine and TRAb, thyroid ultrasound and orbital computed tomography. Cells are PBMCs isolated from about 10 ml of fresh blood. This clonotype was counted ten times or more. It was RNA transcripts that yielded the amplified TCR beta CDR3 regions. First-round RT-PCR with HTBI primers amplified the TCR CDR3 region. From the multiplex PCR reads, TCRdb called clonotypes with MiXCR, one entry per CDR3 protein. In the table there are 370,000 or so distinct CDR3 sequences, 15% to 19% of which are singletons.

This chain joins TRBV6-1 and TRBJ1-2; the D gene is possibly TRBD1 (5 bases). The TCR sequence derives from a woman aged 18-35 years with Graves' hyperthyroidism that later progressed to Graves' ophthalmopathy. The sequenced sample consisted of blood. The CDR3 protein is CASAGTDGYTF. The CDR3 DNA sequence: TGTGCCAGCGCGGGGACCGATGGCTACACCTTC.